The entry that follows covers one T cell receptor beta chain sequence. Its antigen remains unidentified. The data are from a study of OX40 agonist ivuxolimab in advanced cancers. Study conclusions and caveats: Researchers report that CD8+ T cells had, on average, more expanded clones than CD4+.

Per the germline V gene, CDR1 is SGHAT and CDR2 is FQNNGV. CDR3 size: 15 residues. V lost 3 bases, J lost 6 bases, and 17 bases lay in between. The repertoire was sequenced with immunoSEQ multiplex PCR; TCRdb's copy has only in-frame clones and lacks some. The data hold about 68,000 clones, with 65% to 90% observed a single time. The chain carries TRBV11-2 and TRBJ2-5; D may correspond to TRBD1 or TRBD2 (7 bases each). The sample here was CD4+ or CD8+ T cells sorted from blood, taken in a trial of the OX40 agonist ivuxolimab. The source of this sequence is an adult with an advanced solid tumor such as melanoma, head and neck, liver or kidney cancer. The CDR3 is CASSFPGGAGKTQYF. The CDR3 region has the DNA TGTGCCAGCAGCTTCCCAGGGGGGGCGGGGAAGACCCAGTACTTC. Looking up the rest from reference TRBV11-2 and TRBJ2-5 gives the full variable domain: EAGVAQSPRYKIIEKRQSVAFWCNPISGHATLYWYQQILGQGPKLLIQFQNNGVVDDSQLPKDRFSAERLKGVDSTLKIQPAKLEDSAVYLCASSFPGGAGKTQYFGPGTRLLVL.